The rows below give T cell receptor beta chains drawn from one sample of a study of T cell changes during pregnancy in multiple sclerosis. Generated by immunoSEQ multiplex PCR, the TCRdb table keeps only in-frame clones and is missing some. This sample has 65,000 to 90,000 clones, with approximately 92% found just once. The source was peripheral blood, collected before pregnancy. The receptors shown here come from a female donor with multiple sclerosis, enrolled in a pregnancy study. The CDR3 runs from the conserved cysteine through the conserved F or W. A D gene is named only where the DNA matches it firmly. Size values are once, few and many counts, or a class for expanded clones, and some rows have none.

TRBV27	TRBJ2-7	14	-	-	CASSSGTELYEQYF	TGTGCCAGCAGTTCCGGGACTGAACTTTACGAGCAGTACTTC
TRBV15	TRBJ1-2	15	-	TRBD1	CATSKGDSHLYGYTF	TGTGCCACCAGCAAGGGGGACAGTCACCTCTATGGCTACACCTTC
TRBV5-6	TRBJ1-2	16	-	-	CASSLESGGYGYGYTF	TGTGCCAGCAGCTTGGAGTCCGGGGGGTACGGCTATGGCTACACCTTC
TRBV9	TRBJ2-3	17	once	TRBD2	CASSSPSLAGGADTQYF	TGTGCCAGCAGCTCCCCCTCCCTAGCGGGAGGAGCAGATACGCAGTATTTT
TRBV6-6	TRBJ2-7	13	-	-	CASSYERTYEQYF	TGTGCCAGCAGTTACGAGCGAACCTACGAGCAGTACTTC
TRBV6-4	TRBJ2-1	16	-	TRBD2	CASSTLAGGLPNEQFF	TGTGCCAGCAGTACACTAGCGGGAGGACTTCCGAATGAGCAGTTCTTC
TRBV15	TRBJ2-1	15	-	-	CATSPPPRQGNEQFF	TGTGCCACCAGCCCTCCCCCCAGGCAGGGGAATGAGCAGTTCTTC
TRBV6-1	TRBJ2-1	15	few	TRBD2	CASSEGGGSYNEQFF	TGTGCCAGCAGTGAAGGGGGGGGCTCCTACAATGAGCAGTTCTTC
TRBV4-2	TRBJ2-7	14	-	-	CASSQGRGTYEQYF	TGTGCCAGCAGCCAAGGCCGGGGTACCTACGAGCAGTACTTC
TRBV2	TRBJ1-3	15	-	TRBD1	CASREQGATGNTIYF	TGTGCCAGCAGAGAACAGGGGGCCACTGGAAACACCATATATTTT
TRBV19	TRBJ2-3	16	-	-	CASSPQDSVGPDTQYF	TGTGCCAGTAGTCCCCAGGACAGTGTCGGCCCAGATACGCAGTATTTT
TRBV5-8	TRBJ2-2	12	-	-	CASSLYTGELFF	TGTGCCAGCAGCCTGTACACCGGGGAGCTGTTTTTT
TRBV5-4	TRBJ2-5	14	few	-	CASSLGLAQETQYF	TGTGCCAGCAGCTTGGGGCTAGCTCAAGAGACCCAGTACTTC
TRBV4-1	TRBJ2-5	14	-	-	CASSQDGFEETQYF	TGCGCCAGCAGCCAAGACGGGTTCGAAGAGACCCAGTACTTC
TRBV6-1	TRBJ2-7	14	-	-	CASSVTGRTYEQYF	TGTGCCAGCAGTGTAACAGGGCGAACCTACGAGCAGTACTTC
TRBV5-6	TRBJ2-7	14	-	-	CASSPGLGGYEQYF	TGTGCCAGCAGCCCGGGACTTGGAGGCTACGAGCAGTACTTC
TRBV7-2	TRBJ1-5	14	-	TRBD1	CASSSGQDNQPQHF	TGTGCCAGCAGCTCAGGACAGGATAATCAGCCCCAGCATTTT
TRBV11-2	TRBJ2-7	15	few	-	CASTLSGGSTYEQYF	TGTGCCAGCACCCTCTCCGGGGGTAGCACCTACGAGCAGTACTTC
TRBV9	TRBJ2-1	15	-	TRBD1	CASSVDRTGVNEQFF	TGTGCCAGCAGCGTAGACCGGACAGGGGTCAATGAGCAGTTCTTC
TRBV11-1	TRBJ2-3	14	-	TRBD2	CASSSGLAGDTQYF	TGTGCCAGCAGTTCAGGACTAGCGGGAGATACGCAGTATTTT
TRBV5-1	TRBJ2-7	14	few	TRBD2	CASRSGRVFDEQYF	TGCGCCAGCAGGAGCGGGAGGGTGTTCGACGAGCAGTACTTC
TRBV9	TRBJ2-2	19	-	TRBD1	CASSVGLTGQGAGTGELFF	TGTGCCAGCAGCGTAGGCCTCACCGGACAGGGGGCAGGCACCGGGGAGCTGTTTTTT